Below, 19 T cell receptor beta chains from the same sample are listed, as sequenced in a study of CD8 T cells in ankylosing spondylitis. The study's findings and limits: Blood of patients with ankylosing spondylitis appeared to be characterized by a TCR beta motif of eight highly homologous variants.

These receptors' targets are unknown. In TCRdb, the 5' RACE reads were re-called with MiXCR into one record per CDR3 protein. The profile shows a few hundred thousand distinct CDR3 sequences, 18% of them singletons. The specimen sequenced was blood, either unsorted or a sorted T cell fraction (not recorded which). Every receptor here comes from a male donor with ankylosing spondylitis.

This clonotype was seen a handful of times. The chain links TRBV11-2 to TRBJ1-1, with 8 bases fitting TRBD1. The CDR3 loop spans 16 amino acids. Per the germline V gene, CDR1 is SGHAT and CDR2 is FQNNGV. With V trimmed by 1 base and J by 0 bases, 4 bases remained unmatched. CDR3 coding DNA: TGTGCCAGCAGCTTAGTGGGACAGGAAATGAACACTGAAGCTTTCTTT. Translating gives CASSLVGQEMNTEAFF.

V usage is TRBV4-1 and J usage is TRBJ1-2; the D is unclear. V dropped 0 bases and J dropped 0 bases, with 8 bases sitting between them. The CDR3 is 15 amino acids. In germline, CDR1 is MGHRA, CDR2 YSYEKL. CDR3 DNA: TGCGCCAGCAGCCAAGATATCCGGGCTAACTATGGCTACACCTTC. This gives the protein CASSQDIRANYGYTF.

In its sample, this clonotype was seen many times. J is TRBJ2-7 and V is TRBV10-3; D may correspond to TRBD1 or TRBD2 (5 bases each). The CDR3 totals 16 residues. Trimming took off 4 bases at V and 2 bases at J, with 18 bases between the two ends. The germline CDR1 and CDR2 sequences are ENHRY and SYGVKD. The CDR3 here is CAISGDASTITYEQYF. In nucleotides, the CDR3 is TGTGCCATCAGTGGGGACGCTAGCACGATAACCTACGAGCAGTACTTC.

This clonotype was seen more than once but under ten times. The V and J genes are TRBV4-3 and TRBJ2-7; D call uncertain. Germline CDR1 and CDR2: LGHNA and YSLEER. The CDR3 loop spans 13 amino acids. The ends were cut back, 1 base at V and 2 bases at J, with 6 bases in the middle. The chain's CDR3 is CASSQGRTYEQYF. The CDR3 coding sequence is TGCGCCAGCAGCCAAGGACGGACCTACGAGCAGTACTTC.

The chain employs TRBV7-2 and TRBJ2-1; D is unresolved. Germline assignment: CDR1 SGHTA and CDR2 FQGNSA. This CDR3 spans 13 amino acids. V was shortened by 3 bases and J by 5 bases, with 8 bases between the two germline ends. The CDR3 sequence is CASSFFMDNEQFF. The CDR3 DNA sequence: TGTGCCAGCAGCTTTTTTATGGACAATGAGCAGTTCTTC.

The chain recombines TRBV10-3 with TRBJ2-7; D perhaps matches TRBD1 (5 bases). Germline assignment: CDR1 ENHRY and CDR2 SYGVKD. This CDR3 contains 15 residues. The V end lost 0 bases, the J end lost 2 bases, and 11 bases lay between the germline ends. CDR3 nucleotide sequence: TGTGCCATCAGTGAGTCGCAGGGTAACCCCTACGAGCAGTACTTC. This sequence encodes CAISESQGNPYEQYF.

This clonotype was seen a handful of times. This rearrangement joins TRBV25-1 to TRBJ2-3; weak D call: TRBD1 (5 bases). CDR1 is MGHDK and CDR2 is SYGVNS in the germline V gene. The CDR3 is 17 residues long. The germline V and J ends were trimmed by 6 bases and 0 bases, with 19 bases remaining between them. CDR3 nucleotide sequence: TGTGCCAGCAGGAAGGGGTGGAGTTTTACTAGCACAGATACGCAGTATTTT. Translation: CASRKGWSFTSTDTQYF.

The V gene is TRBV27, the J gene TRBJ2-1; D is uncertain. CDR1 is MNHEY, CDR2 SMNVEV, per germline (reference sequence). Trimming left V 6 bases short and J 7 bases short, with 16 bases between. This CDR3 has 14 residues. The chain's CDR3 is CASSRTPTLNEQFF. Here the CDR3 DNA reads TGTGCCAGCAGCCGAACACCCACCTTAAATGAGCAGTTCTTC.

For this clonotype: This clone may be a read error of a much larger clone one base away. In DNA form, the CDR3 reads TGTGCCATCAGTCAGAGCTGGGGGCAAGAGACCCAGTACTTC. Its translation is CAISQSWGQETQYF. The rearrangement uses TRBV10-3 and TRBJ2-5; tentatively, D is TRBD1 or TRBD2 (5 bases each). Trimming took off 5 bases at V and 2 bases at J, with 12 bases between the two ends. The CDR3 totals 14 residues. Germline CDR1 and CDR2: ENHRY and SYGVKD.

This chain links TRBV20-1 with TRBJ2-7; TRBD1 matches at 9 bases. This CDR3 contains 15 residues. Looked up from germline, CDR1 is DFQATT and CDR2 is SNEGSKA (reference sequence). Germline trimming cut 0 bases from V and 4 bases from J; bases unmatched to any gene: 7. The CDR3, as DNA: TGCAGTGCTAGAGAAGACAGGGGGATGTTATACGAGCAGTACTTC. Protein product: CSAREDRGMLYEQYF.

The chain recombines TRBV30 with TRBJ2-2; either TRBD1 or TRBD2 may supply D (6 bases each). Trimming shortened V by 0 bases and J by 4 bases, and 12 bases separated the two germline ends. Germline lookup yields CDR1 GTSNPN and CDR2 SVGIG (reference sequence). There are 15 residues in the CDR3. The CDR3 region has the DNA TGTGCCTGGAGTGTCGGCAGGGGAGGCACCGGGGAGCTGTTTTTT. Encoded protein: CAWSVGRGGTGELFF.

This chain links TRBV10-3 with TRBJ2-5; D not resolved. The CDR3 covers 14 residues. The ends were cut back, 3 bases at V and 0 bases at J, with 8 bases in the middle. The germline CDR1 and CDR2 sequences are ENHRY and SYGVKD. The CDR3 sequence is CAISDRANQETQYF. In DNA, the CDR3 is TGTGCCATCAGTGATCGGGCTAACCAAGAGACCCAGTACTTC.

In this sample, this clonotype turned up a few times. The chain employs TRBV5-1 and TRBJ2-2; TRBD1 aligns across 8 bases. With V trimmed by 1 base and J by 0 bases, 8 bases remained unmatched. The CDR3 is 18 amino acids. The V gene's germline CDR1 is SGHRS and CDR2 YFSETQ. In nucleotides, the CDR3 is TGCGCCAGCAGCTTGAGTTTATGGGGACAGGCGAACACCGGGGAGCTGTTTTTT. Translated, it gives CASSLSLWGQANTGELFF.

This clonotype was recorded a few times. The J gene is TRBJ1-1, the V gene TRBV2; tentatively, D is TRBD1 (6 bases). The germline gives CDR1 SNHLY, CDR2 FYNNEI. Trimming stripped 8 bases from V and 5 bases from J, with 24 bases between. CDR3 size: 16 residues. CDR3 coding DNA: TGTGCCAGCGAGACAGGTTTGGGATACAGAGGGACTGAAGCTTTCTTT. Encoded protein: CASETGLGYRGTEAFF.

This clonotype was found many times. The chain recombines TRBV20-1 with TRBJ2-7; the D gene is possibly TRBD1 (5 bases). The CDR3 loop spans 13 amino acids. V lost 2 bases and J lost 3, with 11 bases in between. The germline gives CDR1 DFQATT, CDR2 SNEGSKA (reference sequence). CDR3 sequence reads: CSARKGPGYEQYF. As DNA, the CDR3 is TGCAGTGCTAGAAAGGGGCCGGGCTACGAGCAGTACTTC.

The chain links TRBV7-9 to TRBJ2-3; TRBD2 agrees at 14 bases. Germline CDR1 SEHNR, CDR2 FQNEAQ (reference sequence). V shed 0 bases and J 6 bases; nucleotides not matched to a gene: 2. The CDR3 runs 16 residues. CDR3 DNA sequence: TGTGCCAGCAGCTTAGCGACTAGCGGGGGGGCTGATACGCAGTATTTT. Translating gives CASSLATSGGADTQYF.

The chain has TRBV20-1 and TRBJ2-7; 9 bases are shared with TRBD1. Germline V lookup: CDR1 DFQATT, CDR2 SNEGSKA (reference sequence). This CDR3 has 14 residues. V dropped 4 bases and J dropped 1; count of bases not matched to a gene: 5. The CDR3 DNA follows: TGCAGTGCTACGGGACAGGGATTGTCCTACGAGCAGTACTTC. Encoded protein: CSATGQGLSYEQYF.

There are a few counts of this clonotype. The V gene is TRBV29-1, the J gene TRBJ2-1; maybe TRBD2 (7 bases). Germline CDR1 is SQVTM and CDR2 is ANQGSEA. Trimming left V 7 bases short and J 9 bases short, with 19 bases between. The CDR3 totals 13 residues. The CDR3 here is CSADGGPAIEQFF. The CDR3 DNA sequence: TGCAGCGCTGACGGGGGGCCGGCCATTGAGCAGTTCTTC.

The J gene is TRBJ2-7, the V gene TRBV2; TRBD2 is a possible D gene (5 bases). The CDR3 is 15 residues long. Germline V CDR1 and CDR2: SNHLY, FYNNEI. The germline V and J ends were trimmed by 8 bases and 2 bases, with 19 bases remaining between them. The CDR3 DNA sequence: TGTGCCAGCCATGCCGGGGTAGCCTCTACCTACGAGCAGTACTTC. Residues: CASHAGVASTYEQYF.